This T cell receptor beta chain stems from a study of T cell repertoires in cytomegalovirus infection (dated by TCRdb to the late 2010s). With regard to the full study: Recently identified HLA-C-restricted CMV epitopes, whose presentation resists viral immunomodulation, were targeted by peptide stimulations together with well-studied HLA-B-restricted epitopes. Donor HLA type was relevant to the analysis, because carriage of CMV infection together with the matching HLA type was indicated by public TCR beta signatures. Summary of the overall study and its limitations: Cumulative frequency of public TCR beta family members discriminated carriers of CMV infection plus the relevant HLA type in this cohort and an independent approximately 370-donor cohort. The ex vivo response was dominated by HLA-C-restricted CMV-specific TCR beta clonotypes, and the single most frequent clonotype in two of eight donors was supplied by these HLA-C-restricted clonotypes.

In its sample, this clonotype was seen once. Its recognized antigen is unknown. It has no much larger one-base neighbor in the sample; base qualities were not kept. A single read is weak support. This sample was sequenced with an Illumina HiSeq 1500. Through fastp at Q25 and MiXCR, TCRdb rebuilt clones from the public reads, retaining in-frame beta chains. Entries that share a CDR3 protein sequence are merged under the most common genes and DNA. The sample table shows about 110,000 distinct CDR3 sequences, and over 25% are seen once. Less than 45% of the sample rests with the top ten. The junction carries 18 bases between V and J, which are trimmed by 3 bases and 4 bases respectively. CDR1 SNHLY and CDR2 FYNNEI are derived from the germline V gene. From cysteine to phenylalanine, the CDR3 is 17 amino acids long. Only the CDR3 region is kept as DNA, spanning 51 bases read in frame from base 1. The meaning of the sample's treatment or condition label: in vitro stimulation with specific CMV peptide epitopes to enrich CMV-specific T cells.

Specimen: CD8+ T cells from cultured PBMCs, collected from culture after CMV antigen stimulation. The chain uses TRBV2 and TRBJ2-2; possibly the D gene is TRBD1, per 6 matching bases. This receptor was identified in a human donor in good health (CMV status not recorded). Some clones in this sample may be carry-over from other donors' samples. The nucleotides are TGTGCCAGCAGTGATGAGGAACAGGGTTCGAGCACCGGGGAGCTGTTTTTT. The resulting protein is CASSDEEQGSSTGELFF.